The 20 T cell receptor beta chains presented below share a single source sample, sequenced in a study of CD8 T cells in Susac syndrome. Random hexamers were used to reverse transcribe 0.5 to 1 ug of RNA. One entry per CDR3 protein, called by TCRdb with MiXCR from the immunoSEQ multiplex PCR reads. This table has about 70,000 distinct CDR3 sequences, 96% appearing once. Sequenced input: CD4+ T cells from PBMCs. Source of these receptors: a human donor with multiple sclerosis.

V and J are TRBV28 and TRBJ2-1, with D possibly matching TRBD1 (6 bases). CDR1 is MDHEN and CDR2 is SYDVKM in the germline V gene. Trimming pared 2 bases from V and 7 bases from J, leaving 18 bases between. The CDR3 totals 16 residues. Written as DNA, the CDR3 is TGTGCCAGCAGTTTACTCCAGGGGATGGCAATGAATGAGCAGTTCTTC. Translation: CASSLLQGMAMNEQFF.

V gene TRBV3-1 combines with J gene TRBJ1-5; D is possibly TRBD1 (6 bases). This CDR3 contains 16 residues. Germline-derived CDR1 and CDR2 are LGHDT and YNNKEL (reference sequence). V gave up 0 bases and J gave up 8 bases, with 17 bases separating them. The CDR3 sequence is CASSQDGGLRDKPQHF. Here the CDR3 DNA reads TGTGCCAGCAGCCAAGACGGGGGGCTGAGGGATAAGCCCCAGCATTTT.

The chain carries TRBV29-1 and TRBJ1-4; 7 bases are shared with TRBD1. CDR3 length: 13 residues. CDR1 SQVTM and CDR2 ANQGSEA come from the germline V gene. With V trimmed by 5 bases and J by 3 bases, 3 bases remained unmatched. CDR3 nucleotides: TGCAGCGTTTCGGACAGGTCTAATGAAAAACTGTTTTTT. As protein: CSVSDRSNEKLFF.

The chain links TRBV3-1 to TRBJ1-2; the match to TRBD1 covers 7 bases. CDR3 size: 14 residues. Looked up from germline, CDR1 is LGHDT and CDR2 is YNNKEL (reference sequence). J lost 4 bases, V lost 3 bases, and 5 bases had no gene match. DNA of the CDR3: TGTGCCAGCAGCCAGGGACAGTGGGGCTATGGCTACACCTTC. Translated, it gives CASSQGQWGYGYTF.

The gene calls are TRBV28 and TRBJ2-7; D possibly corresponds to TRBD2 (7 bases). Trimming cost V 7 bases and J 2 bases, with 18 bases left between them. The CDR3 has 15 residues. Germline V lookup: CDR1 MDHEN, CDR2 SYDVKM. CDR3 loop: CASIMGGPGTYEQYF. The CDR3 nucleotides read TGTGCCAGCATCATGGGGGGGCCGGGGACCTACGAGCAGTACTTC.

The J gene is TRBJ1-2, the V gene TRBV13; 9 positions agree with TRBD1. V lost 5 bases, J lost 6 bases, and 4 bases stayed unmatched. CDR3 length: 13 amino acids. Germline V gene lookup returns CDR1 PRHDT and CDR2 FYEKMQ (reference sequence). CDR3 sequence reads: CASSPRTGDGYTF. CDR3 in DNA: TGTGCCAGCAGCCCTAGGACAGGGGATGGCTACACCTTC.

This chain connects TRBV3-1 to TRBJ1-6; no definite D call. The length of the CDR3 is 14 residues. Germline CDR1 and CDR2: LGHDT and YNNKEL (reference sequence). The V end was cut by 1 base, the J end by 5 bases, with 6 bases between. CDR3: CASSQVWDNSPLHF. CDR3 nucleotide sequence: TGTGCCAGCAGCCAAGTTTGGGATAATTCACCCCTCCACTTT.

The chain links TRBV29-1 to TRBJ1-1, with D possibly TRBD1 on 5 matching bases. Germline V gives CDR1 SQVTM, CDR2 ANQGSEA. V was pared by 4 bases and J by 1 base, with 10 bases between. The CDR3 contains 13 residues. CDR3 protein: CSVVRGRNTEAFF. Here the CDR3 DNA reads TGCAGCGTTGTAAGGGGCCGGAACACTGAAGCTTTCTTT.

The chain combines TRBV7-9 with TRBJ2-3; no definite D call. Germline V lookup: CDR1 SEHNR, CDR2 FQNEAQ (reference sequence). V was clipped by 7 bases and J by 1 base, with 6 bases between them. This CDR3 has 12 residues. Here the CDR3 DNA reads TGTGCCAGCACCCGGGGCACAGATACGCAGTATTTT. It encodes CASTRGTDTQYF. Using reference TRBV7-9 and TRBJ2-3 for the parts outside the CDR3, the full variable domain is DTGVSQNPRHKITKRGQNVTFRCDPISEHNRLYWYRQTLGQGPEFLTYFQNEAQLEKSRLLSDRFSAERPKGSFSTLEIQRTEQGDSAMYLCASTRGTDTQYFGPGTRLTVL.

J is TRBJ2-7 and V is TRBV25-1; weak D call: TRBD1 (5 bases). Germline V gene sequence: CDR1 MGHDK, CDR2 SYGVNS. The CDR3 totals 15 residues. The germline V and J ends were trimmed by 6 bases and 6 bases, with 21 bases remaining between them. In DNA, the CDR3 is TGTGCCAGCAGCGGGCAGGGCTCCATCTTGAGCGAGCAGTACTTC. It is translated as CASSGQGSILSEQYF.

This clonotype was recorded once. This chain joins TRBV29-1 and TRBJ1-2; TRBD1 might be the D (6 bases). Germline values: CDR1 SQVTM, CDR2 ANQGSEA. The V end was cut by 6 bases, the J end by 2 bases, with 19 bases between. There are 15 residues in the CDR3. The chain's CDR3 is CSVERTDLPNYGYTF. The CDR3 DNA reads TGCAGCGTCGAAAGGACAGACTTGCCGAACTATGGCTACACCTTC.

The chain is built from TRBV6-5 and TRBJ2-7; 12 nucleotides align to TRBD2. The trim removed 4 bases at V and 0 bases at J, leaving 7 bases unmatched. Germline V gene data show CDR1 as MNHEY and CDR2 as SVGAGI. The CDR3 loop spans 17 amino acids. In DNA, the CDR3 is TGTGCCAGCAGTTGGAGGACTAGCGGGGTGAGCTCCTACGAGCAGTACTTC. It encodes CASSWRTSGVSSYEQYF.

V is TRBV11-1 and J is TRBJ2-7, with 7 bases identical to TRBD1. With V trimmed by 1 base and J by 9 bases, 3 bases remained unmatched. In germline, CDR1 is SGHAT, CDR2 FQDESV (reference sequence). The CDR3 consists of 12 residues. CDR3 nucleotides: TGTGCCAGCAGCTTAGATGGGACAGCGCAGTACTTC. Protein product: CASSLDGTAQYF.

This clonotype has more than one count but fewer than ten. This sequence joins TRBV11-1 and TRBJ1-1; TRBD1 might be the D (6 bases). This CDR3 region has 14 residues. CDR1 SGHAT and CDR2 FQDESV come from the germline V gene (reference sequence). V lost 1 base, J lost 4 bases, and 10 bases lay in between. The CDR3 DNA reads as TGTGCCAGCAGCTTAGATGGAGGGGGCACTGAAGCTTTCTTT. This translates into CASSLDGGGTEAFF.

The chain combines TRBV5-1 with TRBJ2-7; D remains ambiguous. Trimming removed 5 bases from V and 0 bases from J, with 21 bases in between. Germline CDR1 is SGHRS and CDR2 is YFSETQ. The CDR3 consists of 17 residues. The CDR3 DNA reads TGCGCCAGCAGTTTTAGTTCCGGACGGAGAAGCTCCTACGAGCAGTACTTC. Translation gives CASSFSSGRRSSYEQYF.

The chain couples TRBV12-3 or TRBV12-4 to TRBJ1-6; weak D call: TRBD1 (5 bases). The CDR3 spans 14 residues. With 3 bases removed from V and 5 bases from J, the gap between germline ends came to 8 bases. In nucleotides, the CDR3 is TGTGCCAGCAGTTTGGGGGACCATAATTCACCCCTCCACTTT. Protein: CASSLGDHNSPLHF.

The rearrangement joins TRBV25-1 to TRBJ2-7; no reliable D call. Germline lookup yields CDR1 MGHDK and CDR2 SYGVNS. The CDR3 runs 14 residues. Trimming stripped 0 bases from V and 9 bases from J, with 15 bases between. The CDR3 DNA reads TGTGCCAGCAGTGAATATGGGTCCCTCCTTGGGCAGTACTTC. This codes for CASSEYGSLLGQYF.

Written as DNA, the CDR3 is TGTGCCAGCAGCCAAGTGGCGGGGGCCAACTCTGGAAACACCATATATTTT. Residues: CASSQVAGANSGNTIYF. This chain joins TRBV3-1 and TRBJ1-3; perhaps TRBD1 as D (6 bases). The CDR3 has 17 amino acids. CDR1 is LGHDT, CDR2 YNNKEL, per germline (reference sequence). Trimming took off 1 base at V and 0 bases at J, with 13 bases between the two ends.

This chain uses TRBV18 with TRBJ2-1; D not resolved. Germline-derived CDR1 and CDR2 are KGHSH and LQKENI. The CDR3 is made up of 12 amino acids. The V and J ends lost 5 bases and 5 bases respectively, with 7 bases between them. CDR3 amino acids: CASSKANNEQFF. The CDR3 bases are TGTGCCAGCTCAAAAGCTAACAATGAGCAGTTCTTC.

This sequence joins TRBV7-6 and TRBJ2-1; 10 positions match TRBD2. CDR1 and CDR2 from the germline V gene are SGHVS and FNYEAQ. The CDR3 covers 16 residues. J lost 7 bases, V lost 3 bases, and 9 bases had no gene match. CDR3 DNA sequence: TGTGCCAGCAGCTTCGGAGCAGCGGGGGGGCAAAATGAGCAGTTCTTC. The encoded protein is CASSFGAAGGQNEQFF. Based on the CDR3 plus reference TRBV7-6 and TRBJ2-1, the full variable domain is GAGVSQSPRYKVTKRGQDVALRCDPISGHVSLYWYRQALGQGPEFLTYFNYEAQQDKSGLPNDRFSAERPEGSISTLTIQRTEQRDSAMYRCASSFGAAGGQNEQFFGPGTRLTVL.